This T cell receptor beta chain was sequenced in a study of blood T cells in healthy people across ages. On this clonotype: As yet, its antigen is unknown.

Together with a sample-barcoded 5' primer, a J-beta primer mix was included in a second PCR lasting about 7 to 11 cycles. Researchers report that each sample yielded at least 2.5 million CDR3-containing paired-end reads. TCRdb redid the calling of the 5' RACE reads with MiXCR, one entry per CDR3 protein. The repertoire holds about 1.5 million distinct CDR3 sequences, with 42% as singletons. Findings and limits, study-wide: Naive T cell percentage strongly correlated with TCR beta diversity.

The CDR3 spans 13 residues. V gave up 5 bases and J gave up 7 bases, with 12 bases separating them. CDR1 and CDR2 (germline): MNHEY, SVGEGT. The specimen was blood. This TCR derives from a woman aged 18 to 35 in good health. The chain is built from TRBV6-2 or TRBV6-3 and TRBJ2-1, with D possibly being TRBD1 (5 bases). CDR3 sequence reads: CASSKGPLNEQFF. As DNA, the CDR3 is TGTGCCAGCAGTAAGGGGCCGTTAAATGAGCAGTTCTTC.